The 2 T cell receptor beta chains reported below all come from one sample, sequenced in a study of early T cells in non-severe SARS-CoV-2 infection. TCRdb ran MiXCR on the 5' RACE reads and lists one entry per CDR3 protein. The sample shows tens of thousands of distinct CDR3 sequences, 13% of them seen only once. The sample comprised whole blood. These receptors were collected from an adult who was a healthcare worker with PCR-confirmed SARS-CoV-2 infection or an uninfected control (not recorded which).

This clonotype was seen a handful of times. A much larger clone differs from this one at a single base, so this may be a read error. The CDR3 loop is CASSFWVNTEAFF. The CDR3 DNA reads as TGTGCCAGCAGCTTTTGGGTGAACACTGAAGCTTTCTTT. This chain joins TRBV7-3 and TRBJ1-1; D remains ambiguous. The germline V and J ends were trimmed by 3 bases and 0 bases, with 5 bases remaining between them. The CDR3 totals 13 residues. Germline CDR1 reads SGHTA; CDR2 reads FQGTGA. The full variable domain, its missing parts supplied by reference TRBV7-3 and TRBJ1-1, is GAGVSQTPSNKVTEKGKYVELRCDPISGHTALYWYRQSLGQGPEFLIYFQGTGAADDSGLPNDRFFAVRPEGSVSTLKIQRTERGDSAVYLCASSFWVNTEAFFGQGTRLTVV.

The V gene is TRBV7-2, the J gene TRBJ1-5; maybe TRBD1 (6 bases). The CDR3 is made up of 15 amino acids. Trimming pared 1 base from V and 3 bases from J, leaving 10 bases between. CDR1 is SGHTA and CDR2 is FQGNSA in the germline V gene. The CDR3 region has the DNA TGTGCCAGCAGCTTAGTCGGGGACAACAATCAGCCCCAGCATTTT. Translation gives CASSLVGDNNQPQHF.